The source of this T cell receptor (beta chain) is a study of identical twins. V dropped 3 bases and J dropped 8 bases, with 16 bases sitting between them. CDR3 length: 14 residues. With regard to this clonotype: A much larger clone differs by one base, so this may be a read error.

TCRdb re-analysed the 5' RACE reads in MiXCR, keeping a single row per CDR3 protein. The sample yields 640,000 or so distinct CDR3 sequences, roughly 6% seen once. The V and J genes are TRBV12-3 or TRBV12-4 and TRBJ1-2; D may be TRBD1 (6 bases). The receptor's source is a man between 18 and 35 years old in good health. The sample was naive T cells sorted from blood. CDR3 sequence reads: CASSFRGGMDGYTF. As DNA, the CDR3 is TGTGCCAGCAGTTTCAGGGGAGGGATGGACGGCTACACCTTC.